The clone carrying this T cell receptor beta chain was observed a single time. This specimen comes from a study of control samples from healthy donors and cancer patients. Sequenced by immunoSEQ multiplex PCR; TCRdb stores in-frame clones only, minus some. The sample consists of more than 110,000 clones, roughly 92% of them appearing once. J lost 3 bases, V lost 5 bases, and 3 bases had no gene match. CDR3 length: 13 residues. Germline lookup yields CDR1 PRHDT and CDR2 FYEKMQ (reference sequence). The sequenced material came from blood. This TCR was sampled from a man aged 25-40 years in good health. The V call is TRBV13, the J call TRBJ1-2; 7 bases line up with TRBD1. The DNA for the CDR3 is TGTGCCAGCAGCGCGACAGGGTACTATGGCTACACCTTC. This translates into CASSATGYYGYTF.